A single sample is the source of the 28 T cell receptor beta chains below, sequenced in a study of blood T cell repertoires in COVID-19. Assay: immunoSEQ multiplex PCR; the TCRdb copy retains only in-frame clones and omits some. Of around 55,000 clones detected, 75% to 95% appear once; the ten largest clones hold 14%. The sequenced sample consisted of peripheral blood. The receptors here all came from a human donor with active COVID-19. The donor label of this sample is uncertain.

As DNA, the CDR3 is TGTGCCAGCAGCAAAGCACAGGGGAAAAGGGACGAGCAGTACTTC. This sequence encodes CASSKAQGKRDEQYF. The chain employs TRBV21-1 and TRBJ2-7; TRBD1, the D gene given by the table, was not confirmed from the DNA. TRBV21-1 is a documented pseudogene. The CDR3 has 15 residues.

The rearrangement links TRBV5-8 to TRBJ1-4, with D unresolved. The V end lost 0 bases, the J end lost 0 bases, and 6 bases lay between the germline ends. The CDR3 has 15 residues. The V gene's germline CDR1 is SGHTS and CDR2 YDEGEE. The CDR3 is CASSLGQTTNEKLFF. Written as DNA, the CDR3 is TGTGCCAGCAGCTTGGGGCAGACAACTAATGAAAAACTGTTTTTT.

This rearrangement joins TRBV12-3 or TRBV12-4 to TRBJ2-7; D unclear. This CDR3 region has 13 residues. Trimming removed 2 bases at V and 1 base at J, with 6 bases between. The CDR3 bases are TGTGCCAGCAGTTTAACACAGTCCTACGAGCAGTACTTC. Its translation is CASSLTQSYEQYF.

The V gene is TRBV27, the J gene TRBJ1-1, with TRBD1 identical over 7 bases. This CDR3 spans 14 amino acids. Germline loops: CDR1 MNHEY, CDR2 SMNVEV (reference sequence). Trimming cost V 0 bases and J 4 bases; bases outside gene matches: 2. CDR3 DNA: TGTGCCAGCAGTTTATCTTCAGGGGGCACTGAAGCTTTCTTT. This gives the protein CASSLSSGGTEAFF.

The CDR3 DNA sequence: TGTGCCATCAGTGCGCAGGAGAACACTGAAGCTTTCTTT. Translating gives CAISAQENTEAFF. The gene calls are TRBV10-3 and TRBJ1-1; D gene unclear. The germline V gene has CDR1 ENHRY and CDR2 SYGVKD. The CDR3 sequence is 13 residues long. V was clipped by 4 bases and J by 1 base, with 7 bases between them.

This clone was detected only once. This chain uses TRBV19 with TRBJ1-1, with 8 bases lining up with TRBD1. V lost 3 bases and J lost 1; bases outside the gene matches: 7. Germline lookup yields CDR1 LNHDA and CDR2 SQIVND (reference sequence). CDR3 length: 16 amino acids. CDR3: CASSMGTGFPNTEAFF. CDR3 sequence (DNA): TGTGCCAGTAGTATGGGGACAGGATTTCCGAACACTGAAGCTTTCTTT.

The J gene is TRBJ2-7, the V gene TRBV14; 8 bases fit TRBD1. This CDR3 spans 16 amino acids. CDR1 is SGHDN and CDR2 is FVKESK in the germline V gene. Trimming at V came to 2 bases and at J to 2 bases, leaving 8 bases not matched to a gene. The CDR3 protein is CASSQTRGQGPYEQYF. Written as DNA, the CDR3 is TGTGCCAGCAGCCAAACGAGAGGACAGGGCCCCTACGAGCAGTACTTC.

The chain is built from TRBV4-1 and TRBJ2-7, with D uncertain. The ends were cut back, 0 bases at V and 0 bases at J, with 15 bases in the middle. Germline V gene lookup returns CDR1 MGHRA and CDR2 YSYEKL. CDR3 length equals 17 residues. The CDR3 coding sequence is TGCGCCAGCAGCCAAGAGCTTTTAACCCTAGACTCCTACGAGCAGTACTTC. Its translation: CASSQELLTLDSYEQYF.

The V and J genes are TRBV18 and TRBJ2-2, with a weak D call TRBD2 (6 bases). The ends were cut back, 3 bases at V and 0 bases at J, with 8 bases in the middle. This CDR3 spans 15 amino acids. Germline-derived CDR1 and CDR2 are KGHSH and LQKENI. CDR3 DNA: TGTGCCAGCTCACCCCTAGCGACGAACACCGGGGAGCTGTTTTTT. Its protein product is CASSPLATNTGELFF. The complete variable domain, with remaining parts taken from reference TRBV18 and TRBJ2-2, reads NAGVMQNPRHLVRRRGQEARLRCSPMKGHSHVYWYRQLPEEGLKFMVYLQKENIIDESGMPKERFSAEFPKEGPSILRIQQVVRGDSAAYFCASSPLATNTGELFFGEGSRLTVL.

The chain carries TRBV2 and TRBJ1-2, with 7 bases matching TRBD1. The CDR3 spans 14 residues. V was pared by 7 bases and J by 1 base, with 6 bases of the junction left unmatched. Per the germline V gene, CDR1 is SNHLY and CDR2 is FYNNEI. The CDR3 DNA reads TGTGCCAGCATGGGGACAGTCTTTAACTATGGCTACACCTTC. Protein: CASMGTVFNYGYTF.

This sequence joins TRBV12-3 or TRBV12-4 and TRBJ1-1; D is ambiguous. The CDR3 runs 13 residues. Trimming left V 3 bases short and J 7 bases short, with 12 bases between. The CDR3 sequence is CASSFGQVLEAFF. As DNA, the CDR3 is TGTGCCAGCAGTTTTGGTCAGGTTCTTGAAGCTTTCTTT.

V gene TRBV6-5 combines with J gene TRBJ2-3, with D perhaps TRBD2 (7 bases). The length of the CDR3 is 15 residues. V was pared by 8 bases and J by 4 bases, with 19 bases between. Germline V gene data show CDR1 as MNHEY and CDR2 as SVGAGI. The CDR3 loop is CASAWDGGHSDTQYF. The CDR3 DNA follows: TGTGCCAGCGCCTGGGACGGGGGGCATTCAGATACGCAGTATTTT.

The V gene is TRBV9, the J gene TRBJ2-5; D perhaps matches TRBD2 (6 bases). Germline assignment: CDR1 SGDLS and CDR2 YYNGEE. The CDR3 sequence is 14 residues long. V was clipped by 6 bases and J by 4 bases, with 16 bases between them. CDR3 in DNA: TGTGCCAGCAACAACCCAGGGCGGGGAGAGACCCAGTACTTC. Protein sequence: CASNNPGRGETQYF.

This chain joins TRBV2 and TRBJ1-1, with D possibly being TRBD1 (5 bases). Germline lookup yields CDR1 SNHLY and CDR2 FYNNEI. This CDR3 has 14 amino acids. With 6 bases removed from V and 2 bases from J, the gap between germline ends came to 13 bases. The CDR3 sequence: CASRGGRTNTEAFF. The CDR3 bases are TGTGCCAGCAGGGGGGGACGGACCAACACTGAAGCTTTCTTT.

This clone was recorded only once. The V gene is TRBV6-1, the J gene TRBJ1-2; D is undetermined. The germline gives CDR1 MNHNS, CDR2 SASEGT. This CDR3 region has 16 residues. Trimming shortened V by 0 bases and J by 0 bases, and 11 bases separated the two germline ends. The CDR3 DNA is TGTGCCAGCAGTGAAGCGACCGTAGCACCTAACTATGGCTACACCTTC. This sequence encodes CASSEATVAPNYGYTF.

Remarks on this clone: One junction end disagrees with the germline gene, perhaps due to a read error. The rearrangement uses TRBV7-7 and TRBJ1-2; the D is unclear. This CDR3 is 15 amino acids long. The germline gives CDR1 SSHAT, CDR2 FNYEAQ (reference sequence). CDR3 bases: TGTGCTAGCAGCTTAATCACGGGAATCAACTATGGCTACACCTTC. This gives the protein CASSLITGINYGYTF.

This chain connects TRBV4-1 to TRBJ1-1; weak D call: TRBD1 (5 bases). Germline V gene lookup returns CDR1 MGHRA and CDR2 YSYEKL. The ends were cut back, 3 bases at V and 12 bases at J, with 11 bases in the middle. The CDR3 extends over 11 amino acids. The CDR3 is CASSQAGYSFF. CDR3 bases: TGCGCCAGCAGCCAGGCAGGGTATTCTTTCTTT.

V usage is TRBV19 and J usage is TRBJ2-3; 10 positions match TRBD2. With V trimmed by 1 base and J by 2 bases, 6 bases remained unmatched. CDR1 is LNHDA and CDR2 is SQIVND in the germline V gene (reference sequence). The CDR3 has 17 amino acids. The CDR3 DNA reads TGTGCCAGTAGTATAGGGACTAGCGGAATCTTCACAGATACGCAGTATTTT. Amino acid sequence: CASSIGTSGIFTDTQYF. Complete variable domain (other parts from reference TRBV19 and TRBJ2-3): DGGITQSPKYLFRKEGQNVTLSCEQNLNHDAMYWYRQDPGQGLRLIYYSQIVNDFQKGDIAEGYSVSREKKESFPLTVTSAQKNPTAFYLCASSIGTSGIFTDTQYFGPGTRLTVL.

This clone was recorded once. V gene TRBV18 combines with J gene TRBJ2-4; a weak D match, TRBD2 (5 bases). Looked up from germline, CDR1 is KGHSH and CDR2 is LQKENI. The CDR3 is 14 residues long. V was pared by 3 bases and J by 2 bases, with 8 bases between. The CDR3 DNA reads as TGTGCCAGCTCACCCCGCGGGTCCAAAAACATTCAGTACTTC. This encodes CASSPRGSKNIQYF.

This sequence joins TRBV9 and TRBJ1-1; 7 bases agree with TRBD1. Germline lookup yields CDR1 SGDLS and CDR2 YYNGEE. The CDR3 covers 14 residues. Germline trimming cut 0 bases from V and 3 bases from J; bases unmatched to any gene: 2. The CDR3 region has the DNA TGTGCCAGCAGCGTAGGACAGGGACACACTGAAGCTTTCTTT. Residues: CASSVGQGHTEAFF.

The rearrangement joins TRBV9 to TRBJ2-3, with a possible D match to TRBD2 (5 bases). V lost 0 bases to trimming and J lost 0 bases, with 5 bases between them. In germline, CDR1 is SGDLS, CDR2 YYNGEE. The CDR3 runs 14 residues. The CDR3 DNA sequence: TGTGCCAGCAGCGTAGGCGGGAGCACAGATACGCAGTATTTT. Protein sequence: CASSVGGSTDTQYF.

This chain links TRBV5-6 with TRBJ1-5, with 9 nucleotides matching TRBD1. There are 15 residues in the CDR3. V lost 4 bases, J lost 3 bases, and 5 bases stayed unmatched. The V gene's germline CDR1 is SGHDT and CDR2 YYEEEE. The CDR3 reads CASSGTGLANQPQHF. For the CDR3, the DNA is TGTGCCAGCAGCGGGACAGGGCTGGCCAATCAGCCCCAGCATTTT.

V gene TRBV19 combines with J gene TRBJ1-2, with TRBD1 matching over 9 bases. The CDR3 length is 15 residues. Germline trimming cut 5 bases from V and 4 bases from J; bases unmatched to any gene: 8. Germline V gene data show CDR1 as LNHDA and CDR2 as SQIVND (reference sequence). CDR3 residues: CASSLDRGVIYGYTF. Written as DNA, the CDR3 is TGTGCCAGTAGTCTCGACAGGGGGGTGATCTATGGCTACACCTTC.

The V and J genes are TRBV15 and TRBJ2-1; 9 bases agree with TRBD2. The junction had 4 bases not matched to a gene; V was cut back by 5 bases and J by 5 bases. CDR1 and CDR2 (germline): LNHNV, YYDKDF (reference sequence). The CDR3 loop spans 14 amino acids. The CDR3 DNA reads TGTGCCACCAGCGTAGCGGGGGCCAACAATGAGCAGTTCTTC. The encoded protein is CATSVAGANNEQFF. Drawing the rest from reference TRBV15 and TRBJ2-1, the complete variable domain is DAMVIQNPRYQVTQFGKPVTLSCSQTLNHNVMYWYQQKSSQAPKLLFHYYDKDFNNEADTPDNFQSRRPNTSFCFLDIRSPGLGDTAMYLCATSVAGANNEQFFGPGTRLTVL.

The chain combines TRBV27 with TRBJ2-1, with 8 bases aligning to TRBD1. This CDR3 region has 14 residues. The V gene end was trimmed by 8 bases and the J gene end by 7 bases; junction bases not matched to a gene: 10. Per the germline V gene, CDR1 is MNHEY and CDR2 is SMNVEV (reference sequence). Here the CDR3 DNA reads TGTGCCAGCGGTGACAGGGGAGGTTTGAATGAGCAGTTCTTC. This translates into CASGDRGGLNEQFF.

The CDR3 DNA reads as TGCGCCAGCAGCCAAGAGCCGGAGAGCTCCTACAATGAGCAGTTCTTC. Translation: CASSQEPESSYNEQFF. This rearrangement joins TRBV4-1 to TRBJ2-1; D is uncertain. Germline V CDR1 and CDR2: MGHRA, YSYEKL. The CDR3 spans 16 residues. V was cut by 0 bases and J by 0 bases, with 9 bases left in between.

This clone was counted a single time. CDR3 sequence reads: CASSLAGGGAGTEAFF. The CDR3 nucleotides are TGTGCCAGCTCACTTGCGGGTGGGGGCGCCGGGACTGAAGCTTTCTTT. J is TRBJ1-1 and V is TRBV18; D may be TRBD1 (6 bases). Trimming cost V 4 bases and J 5 bases, with 20 bases left between them. CDR1 and CDR2 from the germline V gene are KGHSH and LQKENI. This CDR3 spans 16 amino acids.

The chain combines TRBV5-6 with TRBJ2-7; the match to TRBD2 covers 7 bases. The CDR3 has 13 amino acids. Germline values: CDR1 SGHDT, CDR2 YYEEEE. Germline trimming cut 4 bases from V and 2 bases from J; bases unmatched to any gene: 3. The CDR3 region is CASSPSGPYEQYF. CDR3 bases: TGTGCCAGCAGCCCTAGCGGCCCCTACGAGCAGTACTTC.